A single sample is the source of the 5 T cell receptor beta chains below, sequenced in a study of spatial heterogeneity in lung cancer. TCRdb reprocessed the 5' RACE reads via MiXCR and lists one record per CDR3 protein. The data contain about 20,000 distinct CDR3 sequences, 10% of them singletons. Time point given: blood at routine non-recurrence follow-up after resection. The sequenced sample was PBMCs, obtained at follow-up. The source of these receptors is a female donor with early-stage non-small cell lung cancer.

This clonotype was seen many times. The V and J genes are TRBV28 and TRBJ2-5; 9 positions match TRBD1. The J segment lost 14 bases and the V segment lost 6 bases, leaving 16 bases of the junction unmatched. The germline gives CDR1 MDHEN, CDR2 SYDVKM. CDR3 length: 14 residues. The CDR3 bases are TGTGCCAGCAGAGGGACAGGGAGGGGGTGGAGAGAATACTTC. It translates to CASRGTGRGWREYF.

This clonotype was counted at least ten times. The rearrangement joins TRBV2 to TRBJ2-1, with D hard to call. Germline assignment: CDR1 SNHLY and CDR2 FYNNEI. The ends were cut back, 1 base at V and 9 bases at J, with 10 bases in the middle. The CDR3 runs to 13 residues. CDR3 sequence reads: CASSEGKLGEQFF. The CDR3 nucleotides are TGTGCCAGCAGTGAAGGAAAGTTAGGTGAGCAGTTCTTC.

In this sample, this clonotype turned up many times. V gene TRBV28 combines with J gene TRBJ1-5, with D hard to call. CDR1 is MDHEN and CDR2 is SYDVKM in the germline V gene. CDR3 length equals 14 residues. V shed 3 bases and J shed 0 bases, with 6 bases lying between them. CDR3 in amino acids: CASSLSGSNQPQHF. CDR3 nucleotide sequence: TGTGCCAGCAGTTTGTCAGGTAGCAATCAGCCCCAGCATTTT.

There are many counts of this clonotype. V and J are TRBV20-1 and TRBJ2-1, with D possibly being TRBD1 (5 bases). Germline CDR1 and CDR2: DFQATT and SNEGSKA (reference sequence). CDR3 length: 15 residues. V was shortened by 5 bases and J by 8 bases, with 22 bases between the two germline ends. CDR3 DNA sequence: TGCAGTGCTGTCAAGAGGCAGCAGGGTAGTGATGAGCAGTTCTTC. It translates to CSAVKRQQGSDEQFF.

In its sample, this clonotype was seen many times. The CDR3 DNA follows: TGTGCCACCAGCAGAGATCTAGGGGGCGGCACCCCGTTCGGAAAACTGTTTTTT. Its translation is CATSRDLGGGTPFGKLFF. V and J are TRBV15 and TRBJ1-4; 7 positions match TRBD1. The V segment lost 0 bases and the J segment 10 bases; nucleotides outside the gene matches: 17. Per the germline V gene, CDR1 is LNHNV and CDR2 is YYDKDF (reference sequence). CDR3 length equals 18 residues.